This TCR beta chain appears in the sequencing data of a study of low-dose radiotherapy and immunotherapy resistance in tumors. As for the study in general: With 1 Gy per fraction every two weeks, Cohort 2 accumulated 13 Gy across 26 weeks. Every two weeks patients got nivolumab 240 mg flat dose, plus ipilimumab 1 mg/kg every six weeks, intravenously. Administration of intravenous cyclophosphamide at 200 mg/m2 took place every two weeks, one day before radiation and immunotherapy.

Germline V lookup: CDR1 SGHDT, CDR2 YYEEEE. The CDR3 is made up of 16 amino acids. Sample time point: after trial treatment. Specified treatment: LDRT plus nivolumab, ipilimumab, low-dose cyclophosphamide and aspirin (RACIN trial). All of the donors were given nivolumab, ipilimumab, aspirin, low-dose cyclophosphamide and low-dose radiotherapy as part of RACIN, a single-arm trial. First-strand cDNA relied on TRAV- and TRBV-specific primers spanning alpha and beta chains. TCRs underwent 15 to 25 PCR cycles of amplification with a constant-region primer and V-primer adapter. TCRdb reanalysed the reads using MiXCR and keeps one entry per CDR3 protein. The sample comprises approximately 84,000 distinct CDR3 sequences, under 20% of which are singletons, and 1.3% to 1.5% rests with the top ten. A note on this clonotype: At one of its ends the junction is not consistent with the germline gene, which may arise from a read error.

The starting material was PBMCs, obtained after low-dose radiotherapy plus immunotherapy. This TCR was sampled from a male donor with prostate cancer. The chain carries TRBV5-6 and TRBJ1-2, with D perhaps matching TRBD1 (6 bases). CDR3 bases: TGTGCCAGCAGCTTGGTCCAGGGGTATTTAAACTATGGTTACACCTTC. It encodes CASSLVQGYLNYGYTF.